This T cell receptor beta chain came from a study of molecular identifiers for immune sequencing clone quantification listed by TCRdb under 2018. For the wider study: For a replicate experiment, RNA from roughly 20,000 or 100,000 naive CD8 T cells was divided into five aliquots, and four of the five aliquots were sequenced. CD8 T cells were used in a methods study to benchmark molecular-identifier clustering-based TCR repertoire sequencing (MIDCIRS) and TCR RNA copy counting. Overall study results and their limits: When barcode sub-clustering was left out, chimeric consensus sequences inflated TCR diversity, with chimeras reaching as high as 47%. Identical TCR molecules sharing a barcode could cause highly expanded clone sizes to be underestimated. Spiked-in Jurkat TCR RNA equal to a single cell's worth was reported to be detectable even within 1,100,000 naive CD8 T cells. The naive libraries included spiked-in Jurkat TCR RNA (under eleven copies' worth), and this Jurkat TCR RNA is not part of the donor repertoire. In CMV-specific effector cells, over 97% of molecules were held by clones above 20 RNA copies, whereas under 1% of molecules were held by such clones in naive cells. About 3 recovered TCR RNA copies per cell were obtained by modeling, versus approximately 10 by digital PCR, implying a capture efficiency of around 28%.

With regard to this clonotype: The target of this receptor is not known. Per-base quality was not reported, and no clone a single base away is much larger than it.

Naive CD8 T cell libraries were made from approximately 20,000 to 1,000,000 sorted cells using 10%, 30% or 50% of purified RNA. Naive CD8 T cells were FACS-sorted as CD8+CD4-CCR7+CD45RA+ on a BD FACSAria II into RLT Plus buffer. Roughly 10 TCR copies' worth of Jurkat RNA were spiked into roughly 19,000-1,000,000 naive CD8 T cell samples to test detection sensitivity. CD8 T cells were enriched with RosetteSep CD8+ T Cell Enrichment Cocktail and Ficoll-Paque, followed by ACK red cell lysis. Library generation was performed with PCR. TCRdb records Illumina HiSeq 4000 as the sequencer. Bulk TCR libraries were generated as previously described, with the TCR primers listed in Table S5 used. The Qiagen AllPrep DNA/RNA kit was used to purify total RNA. Reads from multiple sequencing runs of the same library were pooled before analysis. In the source study's methods: Only reads with exact TCR constant sequence were kept, trimmed to 150 nt, and grouped by their 12-nt molecular barcodes. Reads in each barcode group were sub-clustered using a 15% Levenshtein threshold, and a quality-weighted consensus sequence was built for each RNA molecule. Non-functional sequences were removed, as were lower-count sequences one edit away from another. Based on a fit of two negative binomial distributions, barcode sub-clusters having less than 20% of the maximum read count were discarded. Using fastp trimming at Q25 and MiXCR clonotype assembly, TCRdb reanalyzed the public sequencing data and kept in-frame beta chains. Each CDR3 protein gets just one entry, which takes the most common genes and DNA from the rows behind it. V and J calls and clone size were set by TCRdb, not the authors. In all, the sample holds about 510,000 distinct CDR3 sequences, and over 20% of those were seen once. The ten largest clones capture about 0.78% of the sample.

The sequenced material came from naive CD8+ T cells from blood, with Jurkat cell RNA spiked in. The sample's cell subset or site label is to be understood as: FACS-sorted CD8+CD4-CCR7+CD45RA+ naive T cells. This clonotype was sampled from a human donor in good health. Some libraries in this study had Jurkat cell RNA spiked in.

CDR3 protein: CASSSGGRQPQHF. Read as DNA, the sequence is TGTGCCAGCAGCTCAGGGGGCAGGCAGCCCCAGCATTTT. Recombination linked TRBV7-2 to TRBJ1-5; TRBD1 agrees with 8 junctional bases. The CDR3, cysteine through phenylalanine, is 13 amino acids long. The entry retains the CDR3 DNA only, 39 bases that are in frame from base 1. Via the germline V gene, CDR1 is SGHTA and CDR2 FQGNSA. After removal of 4 bases from V and 7 bases from J, the junction retains 3 bases not matched to a gene.